This T cell receptor (beta chain) was sequenced during a study of blood T cell repertoires in COVID-19 (dated by TCRdb to between 2020 and 2021). Study-wide context: Collaborator samples came from the United States, Italy and Spain and covered acute and convalescent phases of COVID-19. A de-identified subject ID, COVID-19 status, age in years and sex were almost always included in the sample metadata. Samples came from the ongoing ImmuneRACE study (first 160 participants) plus 1,254 subjects from 6 global collaborators. Where available, HLA class I and class II types were taken from metadata supplied by the sample provider and were not determined by assay-based typing. The prospective study material was composed of cDNA or gDNA derived from T cells, B-cell-depleted T cells, or PBMCs. Subjects who had been exposed to COVID-19, were actively infected with it, or had recovered from it provided the deeply sampled blood TCRbeta repertoires that made up the dataset. The repertoires were made available in a free public database intended to serve as a resource for research on the immune response to SARS-CoV-2. The study at large found these results: The amount of clinical and demographic metadata varied by source and participant and was provided uncurated.

The immunoSEQ Assay, a bias-controlled multiplex PCR, was used to amplify TCRbeta CDR3 regions from genomic DNA. The authors' pipeline ran thus. The number of nucleated cells in each sample was estimated from the amplification of reference gene primers within the assay. To quantify the absolute abundance of each unique TCRbeta CDR3 rearrangement, sequence reads were collapsed and filtered. For each sample, productive Simpson clonality was calculated by taking the square root of Simpson's diversity index across productive rearrangements. Drawn from immuneACCESS, this table holds only the in-frame rearrangements with V and J called that TCRdb kept. Clones are partly lost; checked studies trace under half to an unresolved V gene and leave the rest unexplained. V, J and clone size reflect that table, while D and trimming were determined from the DNA. A total of 150,000 to 250,000 clones appear in this sample, roughly four fifths of them only once. Clones ranked in the top ten supply 7.5% of the sample.

V ends up 7 bases short and J 2 bases short, with an unmatched junction base count of 4. The CDR3 covers 14 residues, taking in both the cysteine and the phenylalanine. Just the 42-base CDR3 DNA is kept, in frame starting at base 1. In the germline V gene, CDR1 corresponds to MDHEN and CDR2 to SYDVKM. About this clone: Its cognate antigen has yet to be identified. Base qualities are not provided; no much larger clone lies one nucleotide away.

In the prospective study, participants were roughly 18 to 100 years old, resided in fewer than 25 geographic areas of the United States, and were enrolled through a virtual design. To assign participants to cohorts, the prospective study relied on clinical history that participants themselves reported in a screening survey and a study questionnaire. Recovered participants in ImmuneRACE Cohort 3 were defined as having two consecutive negative NP/OP PCR tests, clearance from a healthcare professional, or resolution of symptoms. In the prospective study, mobile phlebotomists collected whole blood, serum and a nasopharyngeal or oropharyngeal swab from each participant. Prospective study participants could optionally give additional blood draws and questionnaires over a roughly 2-month period. Prospective study blood samples were shipped either frozen or at room temperature before DNA extraction.

The clonotype was recovered from a man in his forties who had recovered from COVID-19. The sequenced material came from PBMCs or T cells enriched from blood (not recorded which). The receptor chain draws on TRBV28 and TRBJ1-2; TRBD1 aligns with 10 central bases. The CDR3 reads as follows: CASNPGQGNYGYTF. The nucleotide sequence reads TGTGCCAGCAACCCGGGACAGGGGAACTATGGCTACACCTTC.